The 4 T cell receptor beta chains given below trace back to one sample, sequenced in a study of T cell changes during pregnancy in multiple sclerosis. Sequencing used immunoSEQ multiplex PCR; TCRdb keeps in-frame clones, though not all of them. The sample yields about 70,000 clones, around 94% seen once. Material: peripheral blood, obtained in the second trimester of pregnancy. Source of these receptors: a female donor in good health, enrolled as a control in a pregnancy study.

The rearrangement uses TRBV5-1 and TRBJ2-7, with 8 bases that match TRBD2. J was trimmed by 0 bases and V by 0 bases; bases with no gene match: 5. Per the germline V gene, CDR1 is SGHRS and CDR2 is YFSETQ. CDR3 size: 16 residues. The CDR3 is CASSLDVAGSSYEQYF. As DNA, the CDR3 is TGCGCCAGCAGCTTGGATGTAGCGGGGTCCTCCTACGAGCAGTACTTC.

The genes are TRBV7-9 and TRBJ2-7; TRBD1 aligns across 8 bases. V trimming: 4 bases; J trimming: 2 bases; junction bases outside the gene matches: 4. Germline V CDR1 and CDR2: SEHNR, FQNEAQ (reference sequence). The CDR3 is made up of 14 amino acids. The CDR3 DNA is TGTGCCAGCAGCTCAGGGGGCCGAACCTACGAGCAGTACTTC. Amino acid sequence: CASSSGGRTYEQYF.

The V call is TRBV6-6, the J call TRBJ1-2, with a tentative D call TRBD1 (5 bases). The CDR3 consists of 16 residues. Trimming cost V 1 base and J 3 bases, with 15 bases left between them. Germline lookup yields CDR1 MNHNY and CDR2 SVGAGI (reference sequence). Here the CDR3 DNA reads TGTGCCAGCAGTTACTTCCCGGGCCAGGGTGACTATGGCTACACCTTC. Its translation: CASSYFPGQGDYGYTF.

This chain uses TRBV27 with TRBJ2-1; D perhaps matches TRBD2 (5 bases). There are 16 residues in the CDR3. Germline lookup yields CDR1 MNHEY and CDR2 SMNVEV (reference sequence). The V end lost 5 bases, the J end lost 2 bases, and 16 bases lay between the germline ends. The CDR3 region has the DNA TGTGCCAGCAGTGGGCCGGGCGGGCGAACCTACAATGAGCAGTTCTTC. It translates to CASSGPGGRTYNEQFF.